The entry that follows covers one TCR beta chain sequence. Its specificity is unknown. The data are from a study of PD-1 blockade in classical Hodgkin lymphoma. The study, taken as a whole, reports: Why the repertoires differ is still unclear, perhaps disease activity or prior therapy. Relapsed/refractory patients reportedly had the lowest baseline TCR diversity, below newly diagnosed patients, who were below healthy donors.

Produced via immunoSEQ multiplex PCR; TCRdb's table is partial and in-frame only. The table lists around 21,000 clones, around nine tenths of them singletons. The CDR3 sequence is 17 residues long. The germline CDR1 and CDR2 sequences are MRHNA and SNTAGT. The junction had 6 bases not matched to a gene; V was cut back by 0 bases and J by 4 bases. Time point described: newly diagnosed, previously untreated cHL patient sample. Purification of CD4+ T cells from thawed PBMCs was achieved by magnetic negative selection. This clonotype originated in a human donor with classical Hodgkin lymphoma. Sequencing was done on a sample of CD4+ T cells from blood. The chain has TRBV6-4 and TRBJ2-1; 10 bases fit TRBD2. CDR3 nucleotides: TGTGCCAGCAGTGACTCTCCTAGCGGGAGTGGTTACAATGAGCAGTTCTTC. This gives the protein CASSDSPSGSGYNEQFF.